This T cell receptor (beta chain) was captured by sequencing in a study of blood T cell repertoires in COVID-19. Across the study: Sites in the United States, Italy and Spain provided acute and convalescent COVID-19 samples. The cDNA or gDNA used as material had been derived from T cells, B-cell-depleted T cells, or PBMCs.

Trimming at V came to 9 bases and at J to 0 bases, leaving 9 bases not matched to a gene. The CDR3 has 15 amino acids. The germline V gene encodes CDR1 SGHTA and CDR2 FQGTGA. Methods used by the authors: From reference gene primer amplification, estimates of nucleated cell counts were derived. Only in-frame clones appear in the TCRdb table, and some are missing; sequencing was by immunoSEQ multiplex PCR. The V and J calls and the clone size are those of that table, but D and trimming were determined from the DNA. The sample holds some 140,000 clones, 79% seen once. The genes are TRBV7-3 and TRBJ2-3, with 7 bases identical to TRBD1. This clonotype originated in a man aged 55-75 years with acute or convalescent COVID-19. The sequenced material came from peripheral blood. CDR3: CASATGATSTDTQYF. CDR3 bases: TGTGCCAGTGCCACAGGGGCTACTAGCACAGATACGCAGTATTTT.